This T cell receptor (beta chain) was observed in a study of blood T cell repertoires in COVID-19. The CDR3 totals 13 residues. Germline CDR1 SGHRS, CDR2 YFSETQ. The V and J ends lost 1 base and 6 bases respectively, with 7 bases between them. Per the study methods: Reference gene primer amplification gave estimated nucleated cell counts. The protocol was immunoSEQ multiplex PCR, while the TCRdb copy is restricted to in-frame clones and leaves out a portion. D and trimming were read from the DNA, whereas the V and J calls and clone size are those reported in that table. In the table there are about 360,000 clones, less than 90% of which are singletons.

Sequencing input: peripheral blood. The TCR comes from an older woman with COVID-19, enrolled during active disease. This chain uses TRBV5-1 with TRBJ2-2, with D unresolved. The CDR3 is CASSLRFPGELFF. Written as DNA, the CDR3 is TGCGCCAGCAGCTTGCGGTTCCCCGGGGAGCTGTTTTTT.